This TCR beta chain was sequenced in a study of T-cell reconstitution after alpha-beta-depleted transplantation in children. General study points: Among T cells one year after transplant, newly produced cells accounted for most counts and diversity. It was reported that alpha-beta T cells came from several hundred expanded graft clones (about two months after transplant).

This clonotype was recorded many times. What it binds is unknown. Unique molecular identifiers were used to barcode this TCRbeta library. TCRdb analysed the PCR reads with MiXCR anew, one entry per CDR3 protein. This sample has a few hundred thousand distinct CDR3 sequences, with 20% to 30% found just once. The sample in question was PBMCs, obtained before TCRalphabeta/CD19-depleted stem cell transplant. The TCR originated in a girl aged 2 to 9 with Fanconi anemia, due to receive a stem cell transplant.

CDR3 protein: CSVADRVIYEQYF. The CDR3 DNA follows: TGCAGCGTTGCCGACAGGGTGATCTACGAGCAGTACTTC. The chain carries TRBV29-1 and TRBJ2-7; TRBD1 agrees at 7 bases. Germline V lookup: CDR1 SQVTM, CDR2 ANQGSEA. After removal of 4 bases from V and 3 bases from J, the junction contained 6 bases not matched to a gene. CDR3 size: 13 residues.